The present entry profiles one TCR beta chain with its context. The antigen is unknown. Looked up from germline, CDR1 is MNHNS and CDR2 is SASEGT. This CDR3 is 13 amino acids long. This sample is part of a study of monozygotic twins with inflammatory bowel disease. Regarding the study as a whole: No one strong IBD-associated signal or clonotype was supported. Compared with healthy co-twins, IBD patients showed reduced TCRbeta repertoire diversity by inverse Simpson. The data offered no way to tell different T cell subtypes apart.

TCRdb reworked the 5' RACE reads into one entry per CDR3 protein, no DNA. This sample's table has approximately 330,000 distinct CDR3 sequences. Material: blood. The clonotype comes from a human donor with ulcerative colitis or Crohn's disease, or a healthy co-twin of an affected twin (not recorded which). This chain joins TRBV6-1 and TRBJ2-7; with no DNA, the TCRdb D assignment of TRBD1 cannot be verified. CDR3 residues: CASNPGQFYEQYF.